This T cell receptor beta chain stems from a study of T cell changes during pregnancy in multiple sclerosis. The method was immunoSEQ multiplex PCR; TCRdb's version includes in-frame clones alone and lacks a portion of them. This sample has around 49,000 clones, with about 93% found just once. CDR1 is LGHNA, CDR2 YNFKEQ, per germline. Trimming removed 3 bases at V and 8 bases at J, with 19 bases between. The CDR3 is made up of 16 amino acids. The V and J genes are TRBV4-2 and TRBJ1-4; tentative D call: TRBD1 (5 bases). The source of this sequence is a female donor in good health, enrolled as a control in a pregnancy study. Material: CD4+ T cells from peripheral blood mononuclear cells, obtained after pregnancy. The CDR3 protein is CASSQAESTGGEKLFF. Written as DNA, the CDR3 is TGTGCCAGCAGCCAGGCCGAAAGCACCGGGGGGGAAAAACTGTTTTTT.